The 23 T cell receptor beta chains given below trace back to one sample, sequenced in a study of cytomegalovirus exposure and HLA in healthy donors. The assay was immunoSEQ multiplex PCR, and TCRdb's table has in-frame clones only and misses some. The data show about 74,000 clones, around 94% seen once. The source material was PBMCs. These receptors originate from a man between 18 and 29 years old in good health and CMV-seropositive.

The rearrangement joins TRBV10-1 to TRBJ2-5; D might be TRBD2 (5 bases). The CDR3 contains 16 residues. V lost 0 bases and J 2 bases, leaving 13 bases between the germline ends. Germline loops: CDR1 WNHNN, CDR2 SYGVQD (reference sequence). The CDR3 loop is CASSESLFGDQETQYF. The CDR3 nucleotides are TGCGCCAGCAGTGAGTCTCTATTCGGGGATCAAGAGACCCAGTACTTC.

The rearrangement joins TRBV19 to TRBJ2-3, with D perhaps TRBD2 (5 bases). V lost 3 bases and J 9 bases, leaving 16 bases between the germline ends. The CDR3 loop spans 14 amino acids. CDR1 and CDR2 from the germline V gene are LNHDA and SQIVND (reference sequence). CDR3: CASSMNLRDATQYF. CDR3 nucleotide sequence: TGTGCCAGTAGTATGAACTTACGGGATGCGACGCAGTATTTT.

The chain links TRBV28 to TRBJ2-7; D gene unclear. This CDR3 contains 16 residues. V was pared by 4 bases and J by 3 bases, with 19 bases between. Germline lookup yields CDR1 MDHEN and CDR2 SYDVKM. CDR3 DNA: TGTGCCAGCAGTTCACCTCTGAGGTCCCCTGTCTACGAGCAGTACTTC. Its protein product is CASSSPLRSPVYEQYF.

V is TRBV7-2 and J is TRBJ2-5; 11 bases fit TRBD1. Germline CDR1 reads SGHTA; CDR2 reads FQGNSA. The CDR3 has 15 residues. V was clipped by 5 bases and J by 2 bases; unmatched bases: 4. Here the CDR3 DNA reads TGTGCCAGCAGCCTGGGGACAGGGGGACAAGAGACCCAGTACTTC. Its protein product is CASSLGTGGQETQYF.

The chain carries TRBV7-9 and TRBJ2-7; 10 bases are shared with TRBD2. The CDR3 is made up of 18 amino acids. V was clipped by 4 bases and J by 3 bases; unmatched bases: 15. Germline V gene data show CDR1 as SEHNR and CDR2 as FQNEAQ (reference sequence). In DNA, the CDR3 is TGTGCCAGCAGCTCCCCCGAGGTAGCGGGAGGAGGGCTCTACGAGCAGTACTTC. This translates into CASSSPEVAGGGLYEQYF.

The rearrangement uses TRBV6-5 and TRBJ2-5; a weak D match, TRBD2 (6 bases). The CDR3 is made up of 16 amino acids. Between the trimmed V and J ends, which lost 0 bases and 5 bases, there was a span of 16 bases. In germline, CDR1 is MNHEY, CDR2 SVGAGI. CDR3 loop: CASSYSSRGALETQYF. CDR3 coding DNA: TGTGCCAGCAGTTACTCATCGCGGGGCGCACTGGAGACCCAGTACTTC.

This chain's CDR3 is CALRDRSADTIYF. The CDR3 DNA is TGTGCCTTGCGGGACCGCTCGGCGGACACCATATATTTT. V is TRBV30 and J is TRBJ1-3, with D perhaps matching TRBD1 (5 bases). V was trimmed by 7 bases and J by 8 bases, leaving 18 bases between them. The germline gives CDR1 GTSNPN, CDR2 SVGIG (reference sequence). CDR3 length: 13 amino acids. Filled out from reference TRBV30 and TRBJ1-3, the complete variable domain reads SQTIHQWPATLVQPVGSPLSLECTVEGTSNPNLYWYRQAAGRGLQLLFYSVGIGQISSEVPQNLSASRPQDRQFILSSKKLLLSDSGFYLCALRDRSADTIYFGEGSWLTVV.

This clone was recorded once. This chain joins TRBV4-1 and TRBJ1-1; 7 nucleotides match TRBD1. V lost 7 bases and J lost 4; bases outside the gene matches: 12. The CDR3 runs 15 residues. Germline V gives CDR1 MGHRA, CDR2 YSYEKL. The CDR3 region has the DNA TGCGCCAGCACTAAAACGACAGGGCTGAGCACTGAAGCTTTCTTT. It codes for CASTKTTGLSTEAFF.

This chain links TRBV5-1 with TRBJ2-1, with a possible D match to TRBD2 (6 bases). V was cut by 3 bases and J by 4 bases, with 14 bases left in between. The CDR3 length is 15 residues. Germline V gene lookup returns CDR1 SGHRS and CDR2 YFSETQ. DNA of the CDR3: TGCGCCAGCAGCTCCGGGGGAGCCACATACAATGAGCAGTTCTTC. Protein: CASSSGGATYNEQFF.

The J gene is TRBJ1-3, the V gene TRBV11-3, with TRBD1 matching over 8 bases. The V segment lost 5 bases and the J segment 4 bases; nucleotides outside the gene matches: 7. The CDR3 runs to 15 residues. The germline CDR1 and CDR2 sequences are SGHNT and YENEEA. The DNA for the CDR3 is TGTGCCAGCAGCGTCGGGACAGGTCCCGGAAACACCATATATTTT. Translation gives CASSVGTGPGNTIYF.

V and J are TRBV5-1 and TRBJ2-7; 7 positions agree with TRBD2. The CDR3 covers 16 residues. V trimming: 0 bases; J trimming: 1 base; junction bases outside the gene matches: 7. In germline, CDR1 is SGHRS, CDR2 YFSETQ. The CDR3, as DNA: TGCGCCAGCAGCTTGGATTCCCGGCGGGGGTCCTACGAGCAGTACTTC. It specifies CASSLDSRRGSYEQYF.

The genes are TRBV25-1 and TRBJ2-1; D possibly corresponds to TRBD1 (5 bases). The germline V gene has CDR1 MGHDK and CDR2 SYGVNS. V lost 5 bases and J 7 bases, leaving 18 bases between the germline ends. CDR3 size: 15 residues. The CDR3 region is CASSKTRGRENEQFF. The CDR3 coding sequence is TGTGCCAGCAGTAAAACAAGGGGCCGAGAGAATGAGCAGTTCTTC.

This clone has more than one count but fewer than ten. An end of the junction does not agree with germline; a read error may underlie this. The rearrangement links TRBV15 to TRBJ1-1; D not resolved. There are 13 residues in the CDR3. Germline CDR1 is LNHNV and CDR2 is YYDKDF (reference sequence). The CDR3 DNA is TGTGCCACCAGTAGAGCTTGGCAGGCTGAAGCTTTCTTT. Translation gives CATSRAWQAEAFF.

The chain has TRBV15 and TRBJ1-2; TRBD1 aligns across 8 bases. With 3 bases clipped from V and 4 bases from J, the junction kept 4 bases outside the gene matches. The CDR3 has 14 residues. Per the germline V gene, CDR1 is LNHNV and CDR2 is YYDKDF (reference sequence). The CDR3: CATSSGQGPYGYTF. The CDR3 DNA follows: TGTGCCACCAGCAGTGGACAGGGACCCTATGGCTACACCTTC.

The gene calls are TRBV9 and TRBJ2-3; no firm D call. Per the germline V gene, CDR1 is SGDLS and CDR2 is YYNGEE. Trimming removed 0 bases from V and 5 bases from J, with 10 bases in between. The CDR3 has 14 residues. CDR3 protein: CASSVESGEDTQYF. Here the CDR3 DNA reads TGTGCCAGCAGCGTAGAGAGTGGTGAAGATACGCAGTATTTT.

This clone was found once. The CDR3 DNA reads TGCAGCGTGATTAGCGGGAACGGGAATGAGCAGTTCTTC. Protein sequence: CSVISGNGNEQFF. The rearrangement uses TRBV29-1 and TRBJ2-1; 8 nucleotides line up with TRBD2. Germline V gene data show CDR1 as SQVTM and CDR2 as ANQGSEA. The J segment lost 7 bases and the V segment lost 6 bases, leaving 8 bases of the junction unmatched. The CDR3 has 13 amino acids.

This clone has just one count. This chain links TRBV5-1 with TRBJ1-4; 8 nucleotides agree with TRBD1. Germline V CDR1 and CDR2: SGHRS, YFSETQ. The junction had 8 bases not matched to a gene; V was cut back by 2 bases and J by 8 bases. CDR3 length: 15 amino acids. The CDR3 nucleotides are TGCGCCAGCAGCTTACAGACAGGGGTCCAAGAAAAACTGTTTTTT. It encodes CASSLQTGVQEKLFF.

This clone was picked up one time. The rearrangement joins TRBV28 to TRBJ2-3; TRBD1 matches at 7 bases. Germline CDR1 is MDHEN and CDR2 is SYDVKM. Losses at the gene ends were 4 bases for V and 3 bases for J; bases not matched to a gene: 16. CDR3 size: 18 residues. CDR3 residues: CASSSGPYLGRGTDTQYF. The CDR3 nucleotides are TGTGCCAGCAGTTCAGGACCCTATTTGGGCAGGGGGACAGATACGCAGTATTTT.

The chain carries TRBV28 and TRBJ2-2, with 11 nucleotides matching TRBD1. Germline CDR1 is MDHEN and CDR2 is SYDVKM. CDR3 length: 15 amino acids. V shed 6 bases and J 7 bases; nucleotides not matched to a gene: 7. CDR3 nucleotides: TGTGCCAGCAGCATGGACAGGGGGCATGGCGGGGAGCTGTTTTTT. Protein sequence: CASSMDRGHGGELFF.

This chain uses TRBV6-1 with TRBJ2-1; tentatively, D is TRBD2 (5 bases). V was pared by 9 bases and J by 1 base, with 13 bases between. Germline V CDR1 and CDR2: MNHNS, SASEGT. This CDR3 is 14 amino acids long. CDR3 in DNA: TGTGCCAGTACCCGAAGCGGTTCCTACAATGAGCAGTTCTTC. Amino acid sequence: CASTRSGSYNEQFF.

The gene calls are TRBV7-9 and TRBJ2-1, with D perhaps matching TRBD1 (6 bases). This CDR3 region has 17 residues. The germline CDR1 and CDR2 sequences are SEHNR and FQNEAQ (reference sequence). Trimming took 5 bases from V and 0 from J, leaving 17 bases between them. CDR3 nucleotide sequence: TGTGCCAGCAGCCAATTAAGGGGGTCGAGCTCCTACAATGAGCAGTTCTTC. It translates to CASSQLRGSSSYNEQFF.

The chain's CDR3 is CASYPPGKGNQPQHF. The CDR3 bases are TGTGCCAGCTACCCCCCGGGAAAGGGAAATCAGCCCCAGCATTTT. The chain is built from TRBV28 and TRBJ1-5, with no clear D. Germline V lookup: CDR1 MDHEN, CDR2 SYDVKM. There are 15 residues in the CDR3. Trimming stripped 8 bases from V and 4 bases from J, with 18 bases between.

The rearrangement joins TRBV28 to TRBJ1-4; 7 bases fit TRBD1. The V and J ends lost 3 bases and 0 bases, in that order; junction bases with no gene match: 4. The CDR3 loop spans 16 amino acids. Per the germline V gene, CDR1 is MDHEN and CDR2 is SYDVKM. CDR3 amino acids: CASSLGQGATNEKLFF. For the CDR3, the DNA is TGTGCCAGCAGTTTGGGCCAGGGGGCAACTAATGAAAAACTGTTTTTT.